This TCR beta chain was recorded in a study of regulatory T cells in long-lasting Graves disease. General observations from the study: No thyroid tissue was studied; the work used peripheral blood only.

The time point was: newly diagnosed GD, antithyroid drugs for less than 3 months. Extracted RNA from PBMCs served as the source of the TCR library. This clonotype was counted at least ten times. Its antigen is not identified. Building the TCR beta libraries relied on iRepertoire HTBI primers, and CDR3 regions underwent Arm-PCR. TCRdb independently ran MiXCR on the multiplex PCR reads; one entry per CDR3 protein. There are about 400,000 distinct CDR3 sequences in the sample; 15% to 18% occur only once, and 20% to 25% lies in the top ten. Trimming stripped 4 bases from V and 10 bases from J, with 13 bases between. The V gene's germline CDR1 is DFQATT and CDR2 SNEGSKA (reference sequence). The CDR3 sequence is 11 residues long.

The sequence was obtained from a female donor with Graves disease. This chain uses TRBV20-1 with TRBJ1-1, with D unresolved. Specimen: peripheral blood mononuclear cells (PBMCs), collected at new diagnosis, from a patient treated with antithyroid drugs. CDR3 nucleotides: TGCAGTGCTACAGGACTCGCTCGAGCTTTCTTT. Its protein product is CSATGLARAFF.